Listed below are T cell receptor beta chains from one sample, sequenced in a study of cytomegalovirus exposure and HLA in healthy donors. Repertoires were generated with immunoSEQ multiplex PCR, while TCRdb's copy carries only in-frame clones and drops some. The data hold more than 150,000 clones, with 84% observed a single time. Material: PBMCs. The receptors were gathered from a girl aged 2 to 9 in good health and CMV-seropositive. The CDR3 runs from the conserved cysteine through the conserved F or W. The D gene is left open where the match is weak.

cdr3_aa,cdr3_nt,v_call,d_call,j_call
CASTIHRVAFF,TGTGCCAGCACAATTCACCGGGTGGCTTTCTTT,TRBV28,NA,TRBJ1-1
CASRAGNQPQHF,TGTGCCAGCCGAGCTGGCAATCAGCCCCAGCATTTT,TRBV19,NA,TRBJ1-5
CASSQDWSERLAKNIQYF,TGCGCCAGCAGCCAAGACTGGTCAGAAAGATTAGCCAAAAACATTCAGTACTTC,TRBV4-1,NA,TRBJ2-4
CASSFRTGSTDTQYF,TGTGCCAGTAGTTTCAGGACAGGGAGCACAGATACGCAGTATTTT,TRBV19,TRBD1,TRBJ2-3
CASSVWGAGEKLFF,TGTGCCAGCAGTGTGTGGGGAGCGGGTGAAAAACTGTTTTTT,TRBV2,NA,TRBJ1-4
CASSQDRGRRWSQHF,TGTGCCAGCAGCCAAGACAGGGGCCGGCGTTGGTCCCAGCATTTT,TRBV7-2,TRBD1,TRBJ1-5
CAWSQTAPNTEAFF,TGTGCCTGGAGTCAGACAGCGCCGAACACTGAAGCTTTCTTT,TRBV30,NA,TRBJ1-1
CASSQESGQVLEAFF,TGTGCCAGCAGCCAAGAAAGTGGACAGGTACTTGAAGCTTTCTTT,TRBV14,TRBD1,TRBJ1-1
CASSLKDFLSGSTGEQFF,TGTGCCAGCAGTTTAAAAGATTTTCTTAGCGGGAGTACGGGTGAGCAGTTCTTC,TRBV28,TRBD2,TRBJ2-1
CASSDPGQDAYTEAFF,TGTGCCAGTAGCGACCCGGGACAGGACGCTTACACTGAAGCTTTCTTT,TRBV19,TRBD1,TRBJ1-1
CASSLSTGEAFF,TGTGCCAGCAGTTTATCTACGGGGGAAGCTTTCTTT,TRBV28,NA,TRBJ1-1
CASSLGRAYQETQYF,TGTGCCAGCAGCTTAGGCAGGGCTTACCAAGAGACCCAGTACTTC,TRBV7-2,NA,TRBJ2-5
CASSLSGSNEKLFF,TGTGCCAGCAGTTTATCAGGGTCTAATGAAAAACTGTTTTTT,TRBV28,NA,TRBJ1-4
CASTPRGMSNEQFF,TGTGCCAGCACCCCCAGGGGTATGTCCAATGAGCAGTTCTTC,TRBV9,NA,TRBJ2-1
CASKPGNVVGGYTF,TGTGCCAGCAAGCCAGGGAACGTGGTAGGGGGCTACACCTTC,TRBV6-5,NA,TRBJ1-2
CASSERPGREETQYF,TGTGCCAGCAGTGAACGGCCCGGGAGAGAAGAGACCCAGTACTTC,TRBV25-1,NA,TRBJ2-5
CASSGGDRECGQFF,TGCGCCAGCAGTGGGGGCGACAGGGAGTGTGGGCAGTTCTTC,TRBV10-1,TRBD1,TRBJ2-1
CASSFTGGSDTGELFF,TGCGCCAGCAGCTTTACAGGGGGCTCGGACACCGGGGAGCTGTTTTTT,TRBV5-1,TRBD1,TRBJ2-2
CASSRTVTYNEQFF,TGTGCCAGCAGTAGGACAGTAACTTACAATGAGCAGTTCTTC,TRBV27,NA,TRBJ2-1
CASSSRTGGTEAFF,TGTGCCAGCAGCTCCAGGACAGGGGGCACTGAAGCTTTCTTT,TRBV7-8,TRBD1,TRBJ1-1
CASSQADRPQHF,TGCGCCAGCAGCCAGGCCGACAGGCCCCAGCATTTT,TRBV10-2,NA,TRBJ1-5
CASSFLAGTDTQYF,TGTGCCAGCAGCTTTTTAGCGGGCACAGATACGCAGTATTTT,TRBV7-2,NA,TRBJ2-3
CASRTRGRGNEKLFF,TGTGCCAGTAGGACGAGGGGGCGAGGAAATGAAAAACTGTTTTTT,TRBV19,TRBD1,TRBJ1-4
CAISESMGRETQYF,TGTGCCATCAGTGAGTCGATGGGGCGTGAGACCCAGTACTTC,TRBV10-3,NA,TRBJ2-5
CAWRRDSYMNTEAFF,TGTGCCTGGAGACGGGACAGTTATATGAACACTGAAGCTTTCTTT,TRBV30,TRBD1,TRBJ1-1
CASSATGDQNYGYTF,TGTGCCAGCAGCGCCACAGGGGATCAGAACTATGGCTACACCTTC,TRBV7-3,TRBD1,TRBJ1-2
CASSLSDFRSPLHF,TGTGCCAGCAGTTTATCAGACTTTCGTTCACCCCTCCACTTT,TRBV27,NA,TRBJ1-6
CASSYPMAGPNTGELFF,TGTGCCAGCAGCTACCCGATGGCGGGTCCGAACACCGGGGAGCTGTTTTTT,TRBV7-9,NA,TRBJ2-2